Listed below are T cell receptor beta chains from one sample, sequenced in a study of T cell responses to AZD1222 COVID-19 vaccine. The table came from immunoSEQ multiplex PCR; TCRdb's copy has only in-frame clones and leaves some out. The repertoire holds approximately 100,000 clones, with roughly 87% as singletons. This sample comprised peripheral blood, obtained on day 0 of AZD1222 vaccination. The receptor set was obtained from an adult in good health. The CDR3 runs from the conserved cysteine through the conserved F or W. The D gene is left open where the match is weak. The size field is filled for only some rows; it gives once, few, many or a size class.

D gene	V gene	clone size	CDR3 length	J gene	CDR3 protein	CDR3 DNA
-	TRBV19	few	14	TRBJ1-1	CASSIGGGNTEAFF	TGTGCCAGTAGTATAGGGGGGGGAAACACTGAAGCTTTCTTT
TRBD1	TRBV5-4	-	15	TRBJ1-4	CASSLGTGEVEKLFF	TGTGCCAGCAGCCTTGGGACAGGGGAAGTTGAAAAACTGTTTTTT
-	TRBV30	-	16	TRBJ2-3	CAWSSGARGRTDTQYF	TGTGCCTGGAGCTCAGGGGCCCGTGGGCGCACAGATACGCAGTATTTT
-	TRBV7-9	-	16	TRBJ1-6	CASSLARDFRASPLHF	TGTGCCAGCAGCTTAGCCCGGGACTTCCGAGCGTCACCCCTCCACTTT
TRBD2	TRBV5-1	-	14	TRBJ2-7	CASNLGLGSHEQYF	TGCGCCAGCAACTTGGGACTAGGTAGTCACGAGCAGTACTTC
TRBD2	TRBV7-8	-	15	TRBJ2-7	CASSLWSGGSYEQYF	TGTGCCAGCAGCTTATGGTCGGGGGGCTCCTACGAGCAGTACTTC
-	TRBV2	-	15	TRBJ2-3	CASSPKGGYTDTQYF	TGTGCCAGCAGTCCAAAGGGTGGATACACAGATACGCAGTATTTT
-	TRBV7-9	once	14	TRBJ2-2	CASSLSQVTGELFF	TGTGCCAGCAGCTTATCACAGGTTACCGGGGAGCTGTTTTTT
TRBD2	TRBV6-5	-	15	TRBJ2-1	CASRETSGMFNEQFF	TGTGCCAGCAGAGAGACTAGCGGGATGTTCAATGAGCAGTTCTTC
-	TRBV27	once	13	TRBJ1-1	CASSLQGTTEAFF	TGTGCCAGCAGTTTACAGGGGACCACTGAAGCTTTCTTT
TRBD1	TRBV11-2	once	17	TRBJ1-2	CASSSPRATGGAVGYTF	TGTGCCAGCAGCTCACCCCGGGCGACAGGGGGCGCGGTTGGCTACACCTTC
-	TRBV5-1	-	15	TRBJ2-7	CASSPTDTRLDEQYF	TGCGCCAGCAGCCCCACGGACACCCGACTGGACGAGCAGTACTTC
-	TRBV7-2	-	13	TRBJ1-1	CASSLGLSTEAFF	TGTGCCAGCAGCTTAGGACTTAGCACTGAAGCTTTCTTT
-	TRBV18	-	15	TRBJ2-1	CASSPPVGGHGEQFF	TGTGCCAGCTCACCACCGGTCGGTGGACACGGTGAGCAGTTCTTC
-	TRBV18	-	15	TRBJ1-2	CASSPRGERNYGYTF	TGTGCCAGCTCACCACGGGGGGAGAGAAACTATGGCTACACCTTC
-	TRBV30	-	12	TRBJ1-4	CAWSVGGYKLFF	TGTGCCTGGAGTGTTGGGGGATATAAACTGTTTTTT
TRBD2	TRBV3-1/TRBV3-2	-	14	TRBJ2-7	CASTTSGNLGEQYF	TGTGCCAGCACCACAAGCGGGAATCTAGGGGAGCAGTACTTC
-	TRBV11-1	-	16	TRBJ2-1	CASSLALTEYRNEQFF	TGTGCCAGCAGCTTAGCGCTAACAGAGTATCGGAATGAGCAGTTCTTC
-	TRBV11-1	-	14	TRBJ2-1	CASSILRPREVPFF	TGTGCCAGCAGCATACTCCGCCCCAGAGAGGTGCCGTTCTTC
TRBD1	TRBV27	-	14	TRBJ2-7	CASTPNRGTYEQYF	TGTGCCAGCACCCCGAACAGGGGTACCTACGAGCAGTACTTC
-	TRBV6-5	few	12	TRBJ1-2	CASTQGGYGYTF	TGTGCCAGCACACAGGGAGGCTATGGCTACACCTTC
TRBD1	TRBV3-1/TRBV3-2	once	15	TRBJ1-5	CASSQEGGGGQPQHF	TGTGCCAGCAGCCAAGAAGGGGGCGGAGGCCAGCCCCAGCATTTT
TRBD1	TRBV2	-	12	TRBJ2-7	CASTGDSYEQYF	TGTGCCAGCACCGGGGACAGCTACGAGCAGTACTTC
TRBD1	TRBV19	-	13	TRBJ1-1	CASSINRGTEAFF	TGTGCCAGTAGTATAAACAGGGGGACTGAAGCTTTCTTT
-	TRBV19	-	13	TRBJ2-7	CASRPRGTSEQYF	TGTGCCAGCCGGCCGAGGGGCACGTCCGAGCAGTACTTC
TRBD1	TRBV20-1	-	13	TRBJ2-7	CSASSTGGHEQYF	TGCAGTGCTAGTAGTACAGGGGGCCACGAGCAGTACTTC
-	TRBV28	few	14	TRBJ1-4	CASSLGAVWEKLFF	TGTGCCAGCAGTTTGGGGGCAGTATGGGAAAAACTGTTTTTT
-	TRBV6-5	-	13	TRBJ1-5	CASSYEGNQPQHF	TGTGCCAGCAGTTACGAGGGCAATCAGCCCCAGCATTTT
TRBD2	TRBV2	-	17	TRBJ2-1	CASSEQLAGSSYNEQFF	TGTGCCAGCAGTGAGCAACTAGCGGGGAGCTCCTACAATGAGCAGTTCTTC
-	TRBV4-2	-	14	TRBJ1-4	CASSQVSGNEKLFF	TGTGCCAGCAGCCAAGTGTCGGGGAATGAAAAACTGTTTTTT
TRBD1	TRBV16	-	15	TRBJ1-5	CASSQGGTAGQPQHF	TGTGCCAGCAGCCAGGGAGGGACAGCCGGACAGCCCCAGCATTTT
TRBD2	TRBV28	-	16	TRBJ2-7	CASSWPGLAGVREQYF	TGTGCCAGCAGTTGGCCTGGACTAGCGGGAGTCCGCGAGCAGTACTTC
-	TRBV30	few	13	TRBJ1-1	CAWNIEMNTEAFF	TGTGCCTGGAATATCGAAATGAACACTGAAGCTTTCTTT
-	TRBV19	-	14	TRBJ1-1	CASRLGRMDTEAFF	TGTGCCAGTAGGCTAGGACGGATGGACACTGAAGCTTTCTTT
TRBD2	TRBV7-8	-	16	TRBJ2-3	CASSASMAGEADTQYF	TGTGCCAGCAGCGCGTCCATGGCGGGAGAAGCCGATACGCAGTATTTT
-	TRBV5-5	-	15	TRBJ2-4	CASSLTRLPLNIQYF	TGTGCCAGCAGCTTGACGCGGCTACCCTTAAACATTCAGTACTTC
TRBD2	TRBV5-4	-	16	TRBJ2-2	CASSEGTSGRSRELFF	TGTGCCAGCAGCGAAGGGACTAGCGGGAGGTCCCGGGAGCTGTTTTTT
-	TRBV15	once	14	TRBJ2-2	CATSRDRGNGELFF	TGTGCCACCAGCAGAGATAGGGGGAACGGGGAGCTGTTTTTT
-	TRBV5-4	-	14	TRBJ2-7	CASSFSGLTYEQYF	TGTGCCAGCAGCTTCTCGGGACTCACCTACGAGCAGTACTTC
-	TRBV11-2	-	13	TRBJ1-4	CASSFLENEKLFF	TGTGCCAGCAGCTTCTTGGAGAATGAAAAACTGTTTTTT
-	TRBV29-1	-	11	TRBJ1-1	CSVVGSGRTFF	TGCAGCGTTGTAGGATCAGGGCGGACTTTCTTT
-	TRBV25-1	-	16	TRBJ2-3	CASRGIKGGQADTQYF	TGTGCCAGCAGGGGGATTAAAGGAGGGCAGGCAGATACGCAGTATTTT
-	TRBV6-5	-	13	TRBJ2-1	CASMKLVHNEQFF	TGTGCCAGCATGAAACTAGTCCACAATGAGCAGTTCTTC
TRBD1	TRBV6-2/TRBV6-3	-	15	TRBJ1-2	CASSYSIPGQGTDTF	TGTGCCAGCAGTTACTCGATCCCGGGACAGGGGACAGATACCTTC
TRBD2	TRBV7-9	-	17	TRBJ2-5	CASSLSSWREYQETQYF	TGTGCCAGCAGCTTATCGAGTTGGCGGGAGTACCAAGAGACCCAGTACTTC
TRBD2	TRBV7-6	-	17	TRBJ2-1	CASSLFFGTSGRNEQFF	TGTGCCAGCAGCTTATTTTTTGGGACTAGCGGGAGAAATGAGCAGTTCTTC